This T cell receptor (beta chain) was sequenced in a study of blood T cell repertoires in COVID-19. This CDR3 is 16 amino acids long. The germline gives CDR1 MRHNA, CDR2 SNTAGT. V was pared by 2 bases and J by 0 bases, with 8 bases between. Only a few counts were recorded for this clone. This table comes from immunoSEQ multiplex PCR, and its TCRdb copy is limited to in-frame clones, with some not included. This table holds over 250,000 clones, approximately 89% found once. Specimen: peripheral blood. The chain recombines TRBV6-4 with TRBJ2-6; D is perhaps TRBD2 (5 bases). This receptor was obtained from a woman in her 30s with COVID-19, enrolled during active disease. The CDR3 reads CASSDRESSGANVLTF. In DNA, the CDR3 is TGTGCCAGCAGTGACAGGGAGAGCTCTGGGGCCAACGTCCTGACTTTC.